This is a list of T cell receptor beta chains from one sample in a study of human T cells and chemical hapten exposure. One entry per CDR3 protein, called by TCRdb with MiXCR from the RACE reads. The sample records about 93,000 distinct CDR3 sequences, 8.5% being singletons. The sample in question was whole blood, obtained in connection with sensitization to the hapten diphenylcyclopropenone (DPC). These receptors were taken from a man aged 40-55 years with alopecia areata. Some clones in this sample may be carry-over from other donors' samples. Both conserved end residues are trimmed from each CDR3.

v_call	cdr3_length	j_call	cdr3_aa
TRBV7-9	16	TRBJ2-1	ASSLPPRLAGLYNEQF
TRBV20-1	13	TRBJ2-1	SAREAAGGKNEQF
TRBV6-2/TRBV6-3	12	TRBJ2-7	ASTNPGTSYEQY
TRBV28	12	TRBJ1-2	ASSYLGQVYGYT
TRBV20-1	12	TRBJ2-3	SARDHYDTDTQY
TRBV6-2/TRBV6-3	10	TRBJ2-1	ASREDVNEQF
TRBV28	12	TRBJ2-7	ASRGRGEGYEQY
TRBV6-2/TRBV6-3	13	TRBJ1-5	ASSYAGGSNQPQH
TRBV6-2/TRBV6-3	13	TRBJ2-7	ASRRGDYYGLEQY
TRBV19	10	TRBJ1-2	ASSIPGRGYT
TRBV29-1	12	TRBJ2-3	GTIGGAESDTQY
TRBV25-1	9	TRBJ2-7	ASSETYEQY
TRBV29-1	14	TRBJ2-1	SVGGTSISNHNEQF
TRBV9	13	TRBJ1-1	ASSVGGQGGTEAF
TRBV12-3/TRBV12-4	10	TRBJ2-7	ASSPAGYEQY
TRBV6-1	13	TRBJ2-3	ASSEDLATTDTQY
TRBV18	13	TRBJ1-1	ASSPQVGQGFEAF
TRBV25-1	12	TRBJ2-7	ASSVGPSVYEQY